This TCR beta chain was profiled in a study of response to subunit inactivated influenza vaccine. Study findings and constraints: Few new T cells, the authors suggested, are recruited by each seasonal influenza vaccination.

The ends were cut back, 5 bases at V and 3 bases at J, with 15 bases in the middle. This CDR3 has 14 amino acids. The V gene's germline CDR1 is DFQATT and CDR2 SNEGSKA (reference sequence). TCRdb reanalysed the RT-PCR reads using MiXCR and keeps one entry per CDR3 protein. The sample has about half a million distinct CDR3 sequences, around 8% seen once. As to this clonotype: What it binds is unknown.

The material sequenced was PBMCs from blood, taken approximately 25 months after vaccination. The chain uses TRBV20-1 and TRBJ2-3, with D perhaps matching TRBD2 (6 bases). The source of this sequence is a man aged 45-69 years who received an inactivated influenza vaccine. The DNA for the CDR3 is TGCAGTGCTGGCGGGGCCATTAAAACAGATACGCAGTATTTT. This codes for CSAGGAIKTDTQYF.